The clone carrying this T cell receptor beta chain was detected many times. Its antigen is as yet unknown. The germline V and J ends were trimmed by 0 bases and 8 bases, with 7 bases remaining between them. CDR3 size: 13 residues. Germline V gives CDR1 LGHNA, CDR2 YSLEER. The data derive from a study of T cells in localized non-small cell lung cancer. General study findings and limits: Adjacent lung held a median roughly 50 of the top 100 tumor clones. Because researchers sequenced only one region of the tumor, heterogeneity is still possible. Of the tissues analyzed, uninvolved adjacent lung showed maximal T cell clonality, greater than tumor.

Using immunoSEQ multiplex PCR, the repertoire was profiled, and TCRdb retains in-frame clones only, with some absent. The table records about 64,000 clones, roughly 76% of them present only once. V usage is TRBV4-3 and J usage is TRBJ1-4; D is unresolved. This sequence was found in a man aged 40 to 70 with stage II lung adenocarcinoma. This specimen was PBMCs, taken before any cancer treatment. CDR3 DNA: TGCGCCAGCAGCCAAGAGGGAGGGGAAAAACTGTTTTTT. This gives the protein CASSQEGGEKLFF.